The 20 T cell receptor beta chains presented below share a single source sample, sequenced in a study of cytomegalovirus exposure and HLA in healthy donors. This table comes from immunoSEQ multiplex PCR, and its TCRdb copy is limited to in-frame clones, with some not included. Among about 330,000 clones listed, 80% to 90% were seen once. Sequences were obtained from PBMCs. These receptors were obtained from a woman between 18 and 29 years old in good health and CMV-seronegative.

V usage is TRBV19 and J usage is TRBJ2-1; D unresolved. Trimming stripped 0 bases from V and 14 bases from J, with 14 bases between. Germline CDR1 reads LNHDA; CDR2 reads SQIVND (reference sequence). The CDR3 sequence is 13 residues long. CDR3 sequence (DNA): TGTGCCAGTAGTATAGACGAGGCCTCGATTAAGTTCTTC. This codes for CASSIDEASIKFF.

This chain joins TRBV6-6 and TRBJ1-5, with D possibly being TRBD1 (5 bases). CDR3 length equals 13 residues. Germline-derived CDR1 and CDR2 are MNHNY and SVGAGI (reference sequence). V lost 6 bases to trimming and J lost 6 bases, with 12 bases between them. The CDR3 DNA follows: TGTGCCAGCAGCCTCATGGGGCTTCAGCCCCAGCATTTT. It specifies CASSLMGLQPQHF.

The chain has TRBV6-1 and TRBJ1-5; TRBD1 matches 7 bases. V trimming: 7 bases; J trimming: 0 bases; junction bases outside the gene matches: 6. CDR1 and CDR2 (germline): MNHNS, SASEGT. The CDR3 spans 15 residues. CDR3 DNA sequence: TGTGCCAGCAATAGGGGGCAGGGTAGCAATCAGCCCCAGCATTTT. Encoded protein: CASNRGQGSNQPQHF.

The genes are TRBV4-3 and TRBJ1-1; 8 nucleotides align to TRBD1. With 0 bases clipped from V and 0 bases from J, the junction kept 3 bases outside the gene matches. Looked up from germline, CDR1 is LGHNA and CDR2 is YSLEER. CDR3 length equals 16 residues. The CDR3 coding sequence is TGCGCCAGCAGCCAAGACCCACAGGGGGTGAACACTGAAGCTTTCTTT. It yields the protein CASSQDPQGVNTEAFF.

The chain joins TRBV19 to TRBJ2-1, with D possibly TRBD1 on 5 matching bases. V was cut by 0 bases and J by 14 bases, with 14 bases left in between. This CDR3 contains 13 residues. The germline V gene has CDR1 LNHDA and CDR2 SQIVND (reference sequence). This chain's CDR3 is CASSIDQATAKFF. For the CDR3, the DNA is TGTGCCAGTAGTATAGATCAAGCGACAGCGAAGTTCTTC.

This rearrangement joins TRBV2 to TRBJ2-3; D may be TRBD1 (6 bases). The CDR3 is made up of 14 amino acids. From germline, CDR1 is SNHLY and CDR2 FYNNEI. V lost 11 bases to trimming and J lost 2 bases, with 17 bases between them. DNA of the CDR3: TGTGCCCCGAATCGGCAGGGGAACACAGATACGCAGTATTTT. Residues: CAPNRQGNTDTQYF.

The V gene is TRBV19, the J gene TRBJ2-2, with 13 bases fitting TRBD2. Trimming removed 6 bases from V and 2 bases from J; junction bases left unmatched: 0. The CDR3 runs to 15 residues. Germline V CDR1 and CDR2: LNHDA, SQIVND (reference sequence). CDR3 in amino acids: CASRGLAGNTGELFF. In DNA form, the CDR3 reads TGTGCCAGTAGGGGACTAGCGGGAAACACCGGGGAGCTGTTTTTT.

The chain combines TRBV6-6 with TRBJ2-1; 8 bases map to TRBD1. CDR1 MNHNY and CDR2 SVGAGI come from the germline V gene (reference sequence). The trim removed 5 bases at V and 10 bases at J, leaving 7 bases unmatched. The CDR3 has 13 amino acids. CDR3 bases: TGTGCCAGCAGTCGCGGGACAGGTAGCGAGCAGTTCTTC. Its translation: CASSRGTGSEQFF.

The V and J genes are TRBV5-1 and TRBJ2-1; a possible D gene is TRBD2 (6 bases). The CDR3 contains 15 residues. CDR1 is SGHRS, CDR2 YFSETQ, per germline. The V end was cut by 4 bases, the J end by 4 bases, with 15 bases between. Here the CDR3 DNA reads TGCGCCAGCAGCACGGGCGGGATCCCATACAATGAGCAGTTCTTC. It translates to CASSTGGIPYNEQFF.

This clone has a single count. The chain links TRBV11-2 to TRBJ2-3; D is perhaps TRBD1 (8 bases). Germline CDR1 reads SGHAT; CDR2 reads FQNNGV. V lost 3 bases and J 3 bases, leaving 13 bases between the germline ends. The CDR3 totals 15 residues. The chain's CDR3 is CASSFVQGGTDTQYF. The CDR3 DNA sequence: TGTGCCAGCAGCTTCGTACAGGGGGGGACAGATACGCAGTATTTT.

V and J are TRBV27 and TRBJ2-1; 9 bases map to TRBD2. Germline V lookup: CDR1 MNHEY, CDR2 SMNVEV (reference sequence). J lost 4 bases, V lost 6 bases, and 10 bases had no gene match. This CDR3 has 16 residues. The CDR3: CASRPPLAGGYNEQFF. The CDR3 DNA follows: TGTGCCAGCAGACCCCCCCTTGCGGGAGGGTACAATGAGCAGTTCTTC.

This clone has only a few counts. The rearrangement links TRBV11-2 to TRBJ2-1, with D unclear. Germline V gene lookup returns CDR1 SGHAT and CDR2 FQNNGV. The CDR3 runs 14 residues. Trimming cost V 1 base and J 2 bases, with 6 bases left between them. The CDR3 coding sequence is TGTGCCAGCAGCTTAGTACGAGCCTACAATGAGCAGTTCTTC. Translation gives CASSLVRAYNEQFF.

The chain links TRBV2 to TRBJ1-3; 9 bases fit TRBD1. CDR1 SNHLY and CDR2 FYNNEI come from the germline V gene. The CDR3 has 15 residues. The junction had 3 bases not matched to a gene; V was cut back by 6 bases and J by 0 bases. The CDR3 DNA reads TGTGCCAGCAGCTGGGGACAGGGCTCTGGAAACACCATATATTTT. It is translated as CASSWGQGSGNTIYF.

This chain connects TRBV18 to TRBJ2-7, with 8 positions matching TRBD1. With 3 bases clipped from V and 3 bases from J, the junction kept 4 bases outside the gene matches. This CDR3 has 14 amino acids. Germline assignment: CDR1 KGHSH and CDR2 LQKENI. CDR3 nucleotides: TGTGCCAGCTCACCGGACAGGGCAAGCTACGAGCAGTACTTC. Its translation is CASSPDRASYEQYF.

V usage is TRBV7-3 and J usage is TRBJ2-1, with 10 bases that match TRBD2. This CDR3 has 17 amino acids. Germline V CDR1 and CDR2: SGHTA, FQGTGA. V trimming: 1 base; J trimming: 6 bases; junction bases outside the gene matches: 9. CDR3: CASSLKSSSSGSNEQFF. In DNA, the CDR3 is TGTGCCAGCAGCTTAAAGTCCTCGTCTAGCGGGAGCAATGAGCAGTTCTTC.

The chain is built from TRBV15 and TRBJ2-7; D is uncertain. V lost 5 bases to trimming and J lost 2 bases, with 13 bases between them. CDR1 and CDR2 from the germline V gene are LNHNV and YYDKDF (reference sequence). The CDR3 totals 14 residues. CDR3 sequence: CATSGSRHPYEQYF. The CDR3 nucleotides are TGTGCCACCAGCGGGTCCAGACACCCCTACGAGCAGTACTTC. The variable domain in full, completed from reference TRBV15 and TRBJ2-7, reads DAMVIQNPRYQVTQFGKPVTLSCSQTLNHNVMYWYQQKSSQAPKLLFHYYDKDFNNEADTPDNFQSRRPNTSFCFLDIRSPGLGDTAMYLCATSGSRHPYEQYFGPGTRLTVT.

This chain connects TRBV6-6 to TRBJ1-2; the D gene is possibly TRBD1 (6 bases). With 2 bases removed from V and 2 bases from J, the gap between germline ends came to 12 bases. Germline CDR1 reads MNHNY; CDR2 reads SVGAGI (reference sequence). This CDR3 region has 15 residues. CDR3 in amino acids: CASSYGGRGNYGYTF. In DNA form, the CDR3 reads TGTGCCAGCAGTTACGGGGGCCGGGGCAACTATGGCTACACCTTC.

The gene calls are TRBV28 and TRBJ1-4; tentative D call: TRBD1 (5 bases). Trimming removed 6 bases from V and 4 bases from J, with 12 bases in between. The CDR3 extends over 14 amino acids. Germline loops: CDR1 MDHEN, CDR2 SYDVKM. The CDR3 spells CASRDRIGNEKLFF. CDR3 sequence (DNA): TGTGCCAGCAGAGACAGAATCGGTAATGAAAAACTGTTTTTT.

The chain links TRBV19 to TRBJ2-3, with 12 bases matching TRBD2. Germline assignment: CDR1 LNHDA and CDR2 SQIVND (reference sequence). Germline trimming cut 5 bases from V and 0 bases from J; bases unmatched to any gene: 3. The CDR3 is made up of 16 amino acids. The CDR3 DNA sequence: TGTGCCAGTAGTGGACTAGCGGGAACTAGCACAGATACGCAGTATTTT. Protein sequence: CASSGLAGTSTDTQYF.

The chain links TRBV7-2 to TRBJ1-2; 9 positions match TRBD1. Germline V gives CDR1 SGHTA, CDR2 FQGNSA. V was clipped by 5 bases and J by 7 bases; unmatched bases: 2. The CDR3 has 12 residues. The CDR3 is CASSPDRGGYTF. The CDR3 DNA sequence: TGTGCCAGCAGCCCGGACAGGGGTGGCTACACCTTC.